This section outlines one TCR beta chain sequence together with its context. Looked up from germline, CDR1 is SGHRS and CDR2 is YFSETQ. J lost 6 bases, V lost 4 bases, and 6 bases had no gene match. The CDR3 runs 14 residues. A universal primer site arose from template switching, and cDNA bore unique molecular identifiers. TCRdb reprocessed the 5' RACE reads with MiXCR, giving one entry per CDR3 protein. The profile shows a few hundred thousand distinct CDR3 sequences, more than 20% of them singletons. This sample is part of a study of identical twins. This sample was also put to use in a study of T cells expressing NK-cell markers. That work contributes: Topping the CD3+CD56-NKG2C+ fraction as well were these clonotypes, in a few donors.

This rearrangement joins TRBV5-1 to TRBJ1-2; 10 positions match TRBD1. The TCR was taken from a woman aged 18-29 years in good health. Sequenced: CD4+ T cells sorted from blood. The CDR3 is CASSPGGTGDGYTF. The CDR3 coding sequence is TGCGCCAGCAGCCCCGGTGGGACAGGGGATGGCTACACCTTC.